These 22 T cell receptor beta chains share one sample of origin, sequenced in a study of molecular identifiers for immune sequencing clone quantification. In TCRdb, the PCR reads were re-called with MiXCR into one record per CDR3 protein. The table records around 480,000 distinct CDR3 sequences, about a fifth of them present only once. Specimen: naive CD8+ T cells from blood, with Jurkat cell RNA spiked in. Documented subset: FACS-sorted CD8+CD4-CCR7+CD45RA+ naive T cells. The receptors shown here come from a human donor in good health. Some libraries in this study had Jurkat cell RNA spiked in.

This clonotype was observed a handful of times. The rearrangement links TRBV3-1 to TRBJ2-3; D assignment may be TRBD1 or TRBD2 (6 bases each). There are 15 residues in the CDR3. Germline CDR1 LGHDT, CDR2 YNNKEL (reference sequence). Trimming cost V 4 bases and J 3 bases, with 14 bases left between them. For the CDR3, the DNA is TGTGCCAGCAGCCCAAAGAGGGGGGTTACAGATACGCAGTATTTT. Translated: CASSPKRGVTDTQYF.

Remarks on this clonotype: A single base separates this from a much larger clone, so it may be a read error. V and J are TRBV4-3 and TRBJ1-5; D is unclear. The CDR3 has 15 residues. The V gene's germline CDR1 is LGHNA and CDR2 YSLEER. CDR3 sequence: CASSQDGQINQPQRF. The CDR3, as DNA: TGCGCCAGCAGCCAAGATGGGCAGATCAATCAGCCCCAGCGTTTT.

Turning to this clonotype: Germline is not matched at one junction end, which may reflect a read error. The chain employs TRBV19 and TRBJ2-3; D gene unclear. The CDR3 totals 12 residues. Germline lookup yields CDR1 LNHDA and CDR2 SQIVND (reference sequence). Here the CDR3 reads CAGSISGDTQYF. The CDR3 bases are TGTGCCGGTAGTATATCCGGGGATACGCAGTATTTT.

As to this clonotype: One base away lies a much larger clone, so this may be a sequencing read error. The gene calls are TRBV7-2 and TRBJ2-7; the D gene could be TRBD1 or TRBD2 (5 bases each). V gave up 8 bases and J gave up 4 bases, with 15 bases separating them. This CDR3 is 13 amino acids long. The germline CDR1 and CDR2 sequences are SGHTA and FQGNSA. CDR3 DNA: TGTGCCAGCGGCCCGTGGGACGGATACGAGCAGTACTTC. Protein: CASGPWDGYEQYF.

Comments on this clonotype: This could be a read error, since a much larger clone is one nucleotide away. The gene calls are TRBV7-6 and TRBJ2-7; maybe TRBD1 (5 bases). Germline lookup yields CDR1 SGHVS and CDR2 FNYEAQ. V dropped 3 bases and J dropped 1 base, with 19 bases sitting between them. This CDR3 is 17 amino acids long. In nucleotides, the CDR3 is TGTGCCAGCAGCTTGACCCCCCCTGAGACAGCGTCCTACGAGCAGTACTTC. This encodes CASSLTPPETASYEQYF.

Turning to this clonotype: Germline and junction disagree at one end, which may indicate a read error. The V call is TRBV4-1, the J call TRBJ2-7; the D is unclear. The CDR3 has 13 residues. Germline values: CDR1 MGHRA, CDR2 YSYEKL. This CDR3 reads CASGQGPYGEQYF. As DNA, the CDR3 is TGCGCCAGCGGCCAAGGGCCCTACGGCGAGCAGTACTTC.

As to this clonotype: A much larger clonotype is one base distant, so this may be a read error. CDR3 in amino acids: CAWSEGPAYEQYF. CDR3 nucleotides: TGTGCCTGGAGTGAGGGTCCCGCTTACGAGCAGTACTTC. The chain joins TRBV30 to TRBJ2-7; unclear D gene. Germline loops: CDR1 GTSNPN, CDR2 SVGIG (reference sequence). The CDR3 consists of 13 residues. Trimming stripped 1 base from V and 4 bases from J, with 11 bases between.

This clonotype was counted ten times or more. In DNA, the CDR3 is TGTGCCACCAGCAGGGACAGACACTCTGGAAACACCATATATTTT. Protein sequence: CATSRDRHSGNTIYF. This rearrangement joins TRBV15 to TRBJ1-3, with D possibly TRBD1 on 6 matching bases. CDR3 length: 15 residues. In germline, CDR1 is LNHNV, CDR2 YYDKDF (reference sequence). Trimming took off 3 bases at V and 0 bases at J, with 9 bases between the two ends.

At least ten counts were recorded for this clonotype. V and J are TRBV4-1 and TRBJ1-2; 8 bases are a match to TRBD1. This CDR3 spans 14 amino acids. Germline-derived CDR1 and CDR2 are MGHRA and YSYEKL. The V segment lost 4 bases and the J segment 4 bases; nucleotides outside the gene matches: 5. The CDR3 DNA reads as TGCGCCAGCAGCCCAGGACAGGGAAGCTATGGCTACACCTTC. It translates to CASSPGQGSYGYTF.

This clonotype was seen a handful of times. The gene calls are TRBV9 and TRBJ2-3; 13 bases align to TRBD2. V lost 3 bases and J lost 3; bases outside the gene matches: 7. This CDR3 contains 17 residues. Germline V gene data show CDR1 as SGDLS and CDR2 as YYNGEE. The CDR3 loop reads CASSARGLAGSTDTQYF. In nucleotides, the CDR3 is TGTGCCAGCAGCGCGAGGGGACTAGCGGGATCAACAGATACGCAGTATTTT.

This clonotype showed up many times. The chain uses TRBV6-5 and TRBJ2-5, with D possibly matching TRBD1 (7 bases). Trimming took off 5 bases at V and 5 bases at J, with 9 bases between the two ends. The CDR3 is 12 amino acids. Germline V gene lookup returns CDR1 MNHEY and CDR2 SVGAGI. DNA of the CDR3: TGTGCCAGCAGTGCAGGGGGGGAGACCCAGTACTTC. It codes for CASSAGGETQYF.

This clonotype was seen a single time. As the CDR3 is not closed by the conserved phenylalanine or tryptophan, this likely results from a read error. The chain couples TRBV20-1 to TRBJ2-7, with 11 bases lining up with TRBD1. The ends lost 0 bases at V and 4 bases at J; junction bases unmatched: 5. The CDR3 has 15 residues. The germline CDR1 and CDR2 sequences are DFQATT and SNEGSKA (reference sequence). The CDR3 is CSAREGQGELYEQYL. Written as DNA, the CDR3 is TGCAGTGCTAGAGAGGGACAGGGGGAACTGTACGAGCAGTACCTC.

This clonotype was recorded at least ten times. The chain has TRBV30 and TRBJ1-1; D gene unclear. CDR1 and CDR2 from the germline V gene are GTSNPN and SVGIG (reference sequence). The V end was cut by 0 bases, the J end by 8 bases, with 4 bases between. The CDR3 has 10 residues. The CDR3 sequence: CAWSVGEAFF. The CDR3 region has the DNA TGTGCCTGGAGTGTAGGGGAAGCTTTCTTT.

In the case of this clonotype: With a much larger clone just one base away, this may be a read error. This chain connects TRBV6-5 to TRBJ1-1, with D uncertain. CDR1 is MNHEY and CDR2 is SVGAGI in the germline V gene. V dropped 5 bases and J dropped 7 bases, with 11 bases sitting between them. The CDR3 length is 12 residues. The CDR3 DNA follows: TGTGCCAGCAGTCACCTAAGTGGTGAAGCTTTCTTT. Translation gives CASSHLSGEAFF.

This clonotype was found a few times. The chain is built from TRBV7-6 and TRBJ2-1; TRBD2 aligns across 10 bases. The J segment lost 3 bases and the V segment lost 5 bases, leaving 4 bases of the junction unmatched. Per germline, CDR1 SGHVS and CDR2 FNYEAQ. This CDR3 region has 15 residues. CDR3 in DNA: TGTGCCAGCAGCCCTAGCGGGGGACACTACAATGAGCAGTTCTTC. This encodes CASSPSGGHYNEQFF.

A few counts support this clonotype. This chain links TRBV19 with TRBJ2-7, with D possibly TRBD1 on 6 matching bases. Trimming took off 4 bases at V and 0 bases at J, with 13 bases between the two ends. The CDR3 consists of 15 residues. CDR1 LNHDA and CDR2 SQIVND come from the germline V gene (reference sequence). DNA of the CDR3: TGTGCCAGTAGTACAGGGACATTTCCCTCCTACGAGCAGTACTTC. This translates into CASSTGTFPSYEQYF.

This clonotype was seen a few times. The chain uses TRBV30 and TRBJ2-3, with D uncertain. Trimming removed 2 bases at V and 4 bases at J, with 10 bases between. CDR3 length: 13 amino acids. The germline V gene encodes CDR1 GTSNPN and CDR2 SVGIG (reference sequence). The CDR3 DNA reads as TGTGCCTGGAGTATGGACGCGGCAGATACGCAGTATTTT. This gives the protein CAWSMDAADTQYF.

This clonotype was seen at least ten times. The chain employs TRBV7-9 and TRBJ2-2; D unresolved. The CDR3 totals 14 residues. The germline gives CDR1 SEHNR, CDR2 FQNEAQ (reference sequence). V lost 5 bases, J lost 7 bases, and 14 bases lay in between. CDR3 protein: CASSANPVVGELFF. CDR3 in DNA: TGTGCCAGCAGCGCAAACCCGGTTGTCGGGGAGCTGTTTTTT.

This clonotype was counted a few times. The chain joins TRBV11-2 to TRBJ2-7; TRBD2 is a possible D gene (6 bases). The V end was cut by 5 bases, the J end by 1 base, with 24 bases between. The CDR3 totals 18 residues. Germline V gene data show CDR1 as SGHAT and CDR2 as FQNNGV. CDR3 loop: CASSIHARRDPKSYEQYF. DNA of the CDR3: TGTGCCAGCAGCATCCACGCGCGGCGGGACCCCAAATCCTACGAGCAGTACTTC.

The V gene is TRBV9, the J gene TRBJ2-3; D uncertain. Germline lookup yields CDR1 SGDLS and CDR2 YYNGEE. This CDR3 has 13 residues. V was clipped by 6 bases and J by 0 bases, with 8 bases between them. This chain's CDR3 is CASNLYSTDTQYF. In nucleotides, the CDR3 is TGTGCCAGCAATCTATATAGCACAGATACGCAGTATTTT.

This clonotype was observed a few times. The gene calls are TRBV6-2 or TRBV6-3 and TRBJ1-1; 9 bases are a match to TRBD1. V lost 2 bases to trimming and J lost 11 bases; unmatched junction nucleotides: 3. CDR3 length equals 12 residues. In germline, CDR1 is MNHEY, CDR2 SVGEGT. CDR3 sequence (DNA): TGTGCCAGCAGTTACGACAGGGGGACGGCTTTCTTT. As protein: CASSYDRGTAFF.

This clonotype showed up just a few times. The chain combines TRBV15 with TRBJ1-1, with 8 bases fitting TRBD1. The CDR3 extends over 14 amino acids. CDR1 LNHNV and CDR2 YYDKDF come from the germline V gene (reference sequence). Trimming cost V 3 bases and J 3 bases; bases outside gene matches: 3. The chain's CDR3 is CATSSGQGDTEAFF. CDR3 DNA: TGTGCCACCAGCAGCGGACAGGGAGACACTGAAGCTTTCTTT.